Each of the 22 T cell receptor beta chains below was sequenced from the same sample in a study of beta chain features in type 1 diabetes (dated by TCRdb to 2017 to 2018). Library preparation was by the immunoSEQ multiplex PCR assay. The High Capacity cDNA Reverse Transcription Kit was used to reverse transcribe all of the isolated RNA, meaning that expressed TCRB transcripts were what got sequenced. In its TCRdb copy, this immuneACCESS table keeps in-frame sequences only and misses some clones. Where compared with another copy, unresolved V genes explain less than half of these, and the others have no known cause. This sample has about 350,000 clones in its table, and about 20% of those were observed once. The ten largest make up around 0.044% of the sample. Sequencing was done on a sample of naive CD4+ T cells from blood. The cell subset or site label on this specimen signifies: true naive CD4+ T cells. Receptors were obtained from a woman aged 18-35 years in good health.

The chain employs TRBV25-1 and TRBJ1-1; D perhaps matches TRBD1 (6 bases). This CDR3 has 12 residues. Trimming took off 3 bases at V and 11 bases at J, with 13 bases between the two ends. Germline assignment: CDR1 MGHDK and CDR2 SYGVNS. The CDR3 sequence is CASSDTGSTAFF. CDR3 in DNA: TGTGCCAGCAGTGACACAGGGAGCACTGCTTTCTTT.

The sample holds a few counts of this clone. The rearrangement uses TRBV11-2 and TRBJ2-1, with D tentatively TRBD2 (5 bases). Germline V gives CDR1 SGHAT, CDR2 FQNNGV. This CDR3 contains 14 residues. V was clipped by 4 bases and J by 8 bases, with 15 bases between them. Here the CDR3 reads CASSSINGIHEQFF. CDR3 nucleotide sequence: TGTGCCAGCAGCTCAATCAACGGGATTCATGAGCAGTTCTTC.

This clone was counted a few times. The chain couples TRBV27 to TRBJ1-1; the D gene is possibly TRBD1 (5 bases). This CDR3 contains 16 residues. V gave up 6 bases and J gave up 0 bases, with 17 bases separating them. Germline V gives CDR1 MNHEY, CDR2 SMNVEV (reference sequence). The CDR3: CASSPFSGGMNTEAFF. The CDR3 DNA is TGTGCCAGCAGCCCGTTTTCGGGGGGTATGAACACTGAAGCTTTCTTT.

This clone was seen a handful of times. This sequence joins TRBV6-1 and TRBJ1-2; a possible D gene is TRBD1 (5 bases). Germline CDR1 and CDR2: MNHNS and SASEGT. Trimming shortened V by 2 bases and J by 2 bases, and 6 bases separated the two germline ends. This CDR3 contains 13 residues. This chain's CDR3 is CASSERTNYGYTF. The DNA for the CDR3 is TGTGCCAGCAGTGAAAGGACAAACTATGGCTACACCTTC.

This chain joins TRBV2 and TRBJ2-1; 7 nucleotides line up with TRBD2. Germline CDR1 SNHLY, CDR2 FYNNEI. After removal of 7 bases from V and 9 bases from J, the junction contained 6 bases not matched to a gene. The CDR3 runs 12 residues. The CDR3 coding sequence is TGTGCCAGCACCCAATCTAGCGGTGAGCAGTTCTTC. It yields the protein CASTQSSGEQFF.

CDR3 protein: CASSGGGLLEQFF. CDR3 sequence (DNA): TGTGCCAGCAGCGGGGGAGGGCTTCTTGAGCAGTTCTTC. The chain recombines TRBV9 with TRBJ2-1, with 7 bases fitting TRBD2. This CDR3 has 13 amino acids. Losses at the gene ends were 3 bases for V and 9 bases for J; bases not matched to a gene: 6. CDR1 and CDR2 (germline): SGDLS, YYNGEE. Complete variable domain (other parts from reference TRBV9 and TRBJ2-1): DSGVTQTPKHLITATGQRVTLRCSPRSGDLSVYWYQQSLDQGLQFLIQYYNGEERAKGNILERFSAQQFPDLHSELNLSSLELGDSALYFCASSGGGLLEQFFGPGTRLTVL.

V usage is TRBV30 and J usage is TRBJ1-5; 8 bases match TRBD1. CDR3 length: 14 amino acids. V lost 3 bases to trimming and J lost 5 bases; unmatched junction nucleotides: 6. The V gene's germline CDR1 is GTSNPN and CDR2 SVGIG (reference sequence). Here the CDR3 reads CAWSQDRGDQPQHF. As DNA, the CDR3 is TGTGCCTGGAGCCAAGACAGGGGAGATCAGCCCCAGCATTTT.

A word on this clone: Different DNA sequences within this sample yield the same CDR3. The gene calls are TRBV7-2 and TRBJ1-5, with D perhaps matching TRBD1 (6 bases). CDR3 length: 13 amino acids. V lost 2 bases and J 4 bases, leaving 6 bases between the germline ends. Germline V CDR1 and CDR2: SGHTA, FQGNSA. The CDR3 DNA follows: TGTGCCAGCAGCTTACAGGGGAATCAGCCCCAGCATTTT. Its translation is CASSLQGNQPQHF. The full variable domain, with the rest looked up from reference TRBV7-2 and TRBJ1-5, is GAGVSQSPSNKVTEKGKDVELRCDPISGHTALYWYRQSLGQGLEFLIYFQGNSAPDKSGLPSDRFSAERTGGSVSTLTIQRTQQEDSAVYLCASSLQGNQPQHFGDGTRLSIL.

This clone was observed a handful of times. The rearrangement links TRBV30 to TRBJ2-5; D is undetermined. Trimming stripped 5 bases from V and 3 bases from J, with 4 bases between. Germline lookup yields CDR1 GTSNPN and CDR2 SVGIG (reference sequence). The CDR3 is 10 amino acids. The CDR3 is CAWPKETQYF. The DNA for the CDR3 is TGTGCCTGGCCCAAAGAGACCCAGTACTTC.

The chain joins TRBV19 to TRBJ2-3; TRBD2 matches at 7 bases. This CDR3 has 15 amino acids. The germline gives CDR1 LNHDA, CDR2 SQIVND (reference sequence). The trim removed 1 base at V and 1 base at J, leaving 2 bases unmatched. CDR3 in amino acids: CASSIAAGGTDTQYF. The CDR3 coding sequence is TGTGCCAGTAGTATAGCGGCGGGAGGCACAGATACGCAGTATTTT.

This clone was seen more than once but under ten times. This chain connects TRBV9 to TRBJ1-2, with 7 nucleotides matching TRBD1. The CDR3 loop spans 13 amino acids. CDR1 SGDLS and CDR2 YYNGEE come from the germline V gene. Trimming took 3 bases from V and 3 from J; bases not matched to a gene: 2. This chain's CDR3 is CASSGTGHYGYTF. The CDR3 DNA follows: TGTGCCAGCAGCGGGACAGGCCACTATGGCTACACCTTC.

The chain carries TRBV7-2 and TRBJ2-3, with 9 bases matching TRBD1. Looked up from germline, CDR1 is SGHTA and CDR2 is FQGNSA. V lost 5 bases and J lost 6; bases outside the gene matches: 9. The CDR3 contains 15 residues. As DNA, the CDR3 is TGTGCCAGCAGCCCACGGGGACAGGGAACGGATACGCAGTATTTT. This translates into CASSPRGQGTDTQYF.

This clone was counted between two and nine times. CDR3 coding DNA: TGTGCCAGCAGTGAGCGGGGGGATAGCAATCAGCCCCAGCATTTT. Its protein is CASSERGDSNQPQHF. This rearrangement joins TRBV2 to TRBJ1-5; D might be TRBD1 (5 bases). The germline gives CDR1 SNHLY, CDR2 FYNNEI. Trimming took off 3 bases at V and 0 bases at J, with 9 bases between the two ends. CDR3 length equals 15 residues.

This sequence joins TRBV6-5 and TRBJ2-5; 8 bases map to TRBD2. V lost 6 bases, J lost 5 bases, and 8 bases stayed unmatched. The germline CDR1 and CDR2 sequences are MNHEY and SVGAGI. This CDR3 is 14 amino acids long. The CDR3 nucleotides are TGTGCCAGCAGCCTCCGACGGGGGGGGGAGACCCAGTACTTC. Translated, it gives CASSLRRGGETQYF.

The table lists this clone with a few counts. This chain uses TRBV9 with TRBJ2-1; 11 nucleotides agree with TRBD2. The germline gives CDR1 SGDLS, CDR2 YYNGEE. CDR3 length: 16 residues. V was pared by 3 bases and J by 8 bases, with 10 bases of the junction left unmatched. The CDR3 DNA is TGTGCCAGCAGCGCCCAAACTAGCGGGAGAAGACATGAGCAGTTCTTC. It encodes CASSAQTSGRRHEQFF.

This clone was found a few times. V usage is TRBV5-1 and J usage is TRBJ2-3; tentative D call: TRBD1 (6 bases). Between the trimmed V and J ends, which lost 7 bases and 1 base, there was a span of 13 bases. Germline values: CDR1 SGHRS, CDR2 YFSETQ. CDR3 length equals 14 residues. The CDR3 coding sequence is TGCGCCAGCCAACCGGGACACCGCACAGATACGCAGTATTTT. It is translated as CASQPGHRTDTQYF.

The chain combines TRBV4-1 with TRBJ2-4; D remains unclear. In germline, CDR1 is MGHRA, CDR2 YSYEKL. V shed 1 base and J shed 5 bases, with 15 bases lying between them. The CDR3 is 16 amino acids. CDR3 coding DNA: TGCGCCAGCAGCCAAGTAGGAGAGAGCTTACAAAACATTCAGTACTTC. This encodes CASSQVGESLQNIQYF.

The V call is TRBV6-1, the J call TRBJ2-7; 9 bases map to TRBD1. The CDR3 runs to 13 residues. V gave up 10 bases and J gave up 7 bases; unmatched junction bases: 11. The germline gives CDR1 MNHNS, CDR2 SASEGT. The CDR3 region has the DNA TGTGCCAACCCGGACAGGGGAGAGTGTGAGCAGTACTTC. Translating it yields CANPDRGECEQYF.

Only a few counts were recorded for this clone. J is TRBJ2-1 and V is TRBV9, with D perhaps TRBD2 (6 bases). CDR1 SGDLS and CDR2 YYNGEE come from the germline V gene. Trimming left V 7 bases short and J 4 bases short, with 12 bases between. The CDR3 is 13 residues long. The CDR3 is CASATREYNEQFF. DNA for the CDR3: TGTGCCAGCGCGACTAGAGAGTACAATGAGCAGTTCTTC.

Remarks on this clone: Other DNA sequences in the sample encode the same CDR3. The V call is TRBV29-1, the J call TRBJ1-1; TRBD1 aligns across 7 bases. The CDR3 spans 13 residues. From germline, CDR1 is SQVTM and CDR2 ANQGSEA. The V gene end was trimmed by 5 bases and the J gene end by 0 bases; junction bases not matched to a gene: 3. CDR3 region: CSVRTGVNTEAFF. The CDR3 DNA follows: TGCAGCGTTCGCACAGGGGTGAACACTGAAGCTTTCTTT. The complete variable domain, with remaining parts taken from reference TRBV29-1 and TRBJ1-1, reads SAVISQKPSRDICQRGTSLTIQCQVDSQVTMMFWYRQQPGQSLTLIATANQGSEATYESGFVIDKFPISRPNLTFSTLTVSNMSPEDSSIYLCSVRTGVNTEAFFGQGTRLTVV.

This clone was counted a few times. The V call is TRBV19, the J call TRBJ2-3; D is unresolved. V dropped 1 base and J dropped 6 bases, with 11 bases sitting between them. Germline V lookup: CDR1 LNHDA, CDR2 SQIVND (reference sequence). The length of the CDR3 is 14 residues. The DNA for the CDR3 is TGTGCCAGTAGTATAGGCGCGGCCTCCGATACGCAGTATTTT. Its protein product is CASSIGAASDTQYF.

This clone was counted between two and nine times. The chain's CDR3 is CSAAGTDTQYF. CDR3 coding DNA: TGCAGTGCGGCTGGCACAGATACGCAGTATTTT. The rearrangement joins TRBV20-1 to TRBJ2-3; D gene unclear. CDR3 length equals 11 residues. Trimming pared 6 bases from V and 1 base from J, leaving 5 bases between. CDR1 is DFQATT and CDR2 is SNEGSKA in the germline V gene (reference sequence).